The 29 T cell receptor beta chains given below trace back to one sample, sequenced in a study of CD8 T cells in Susac syndrome. cDNA came from around 0.5 to 1 ug RNA primed by random hexamers. MiXCR, run by TCRdb on the immunoSEQ multiplex PCR reads, gives a single entry per CDR3 protein. The repertoire holds about 400,000 distinct CDR3 sequences, with around 85% as singletons. The sequenced sample consisted of CD8+ T cells from PBMCs. The receptors originated from a human donor with multiple sclerosis.

This CDR3 is CSVVASWREWLFF. In DNA, the CDR3 is TGCAGCGTTGTGGCCTCCTGGCGGGAGTGGCTGTTCTTC. J is TRBJ2-1 and V is TRBV29-1; 7 bases match TRBD2. The germline CDR1 and CDR2 sequences are SQVTM and ANQGSEA. This CDR3 has 13 amino acids. V gave up 4 bases and J gave up 15 bases; unmatched junction bases: 15.

The chain recombines TRBV7-8 with TRBJ1-1; D is ambiguous. Germline V gene data show CDR1 as SGHVS and CDR2 as FQNEAQ. The CDR3 sequence is 14 residues long. Deletions cut 0 bases from V and 1 base from J, with 6 bases between. This CDR3 is CASSLAYGNTEAFF. Here the CDR3 DNA reads TGTGCCAGCAGCTTAGCTTACGGGAACACTGAAGCTTTCTTT.

V is TRBV5-5 and J is TRBJ2-1; no clear D. The CDR3 spans 13 residues. Per germline, CDR1 SGHKS and CDR2 YYEKEE (reference sequence). Trimming removed 2 bases from V and 6 bases from J, with 9 bases in between. DNA for the CDR3: TGTGCCAGCAGCTTCGTACTCGGCAATGAGCAGTTCTTC. Translation: CASSFVLGNEQFF.

J is TRBJ1-1 and V is TRBV5-1, with a possible D match to TRBD1 (6 bases). The length of the CDR3 is 15 residues. Germline CDR1 reads SGHRS; CDR2 reads YFSETQ. The V gene lost 1 base and the J gene lost 5 bases, with 15 bases spanning the gap. For the CDR3, the DNA is TGCGCCAGCAGCTTGTACGAGGGGGTCGGGACTGAAGCTTTCTTT. Amino acid sequence: CASSLYEGVGTEAFF.

The rearrangement joins TRBV27 to TRBJ2-5; D remains unclear. CDR1 and CDR2 from the germline V gene are MNHEY and SMNVEV (reference sequence). The CDR3 is 14 amino acids. The V and J ends lost 5 bases and 4 bases respectively, with 14 bases between them. The CDR3 loop is CASSPPPVGETQYF. The CDR3 DNA is TGTGCCAGCAGTCCACCCCCGGTTGGAGAGACCCAGTACTTC.

CDR3 in amino acids: CASEGQNTEAFF. In DNA form, the CDR3 reads TGTGCCAGCGAGGGGCAGAACACTGAAGCTTTCTTT. The chain combines TRBV2 with TRBJ1-1; a weak D match, TRBD1 (5 bases). CDR1 and CDR2 (germline): SNHLY, FYNNEI. With 8 bases removed from V and 1 base from J, the gap between germline ends came to 8 bases. There are 12 residues in the CDR3.

The chain uses TRBV12-3 or TRBV12-4 and TRBJ1-5; D gene ambiguous. CDR3 length: 13 residues. Trimming stripped 7 bases from V and 6 bases from J, with 13 bases between. The CDR3 loop reads CASTRGVGQPQHF. CDR3 DNA: TGTGCCAGCACCCGCGGGGTGGGTCAGCCCCAGCATTTT.

This chain uses TRBV4-1 with TRBJ1-2, with TRBD1 matching 7 bases. The germline CDR1 and CDR2 sequences are MGHRA and YSYEKL. Losses at the gene ends were 0 bases for V and 4 bases for J; bases not matched to a gene: 5. The CDR3 covers 15 residues. CDR3 loop: CASSQDRDRVYGYTF. The CDR3 DNA reads as TGCGCCAGCAGCCAAGATCGCGACAGGGTCTATGGCTACACCTTC.

This chain joins TRBV12-3 or TRBV12-4 and TRBJ2-1; weak D call: TRBD2 (5 bases). The CDR3 has 13 residues. The germline V and J ends were trimmed by 1 base and 9 bases, with 10 bases remaining between them. The CDR3 coding sequence is TGTGCCAGCAGTTTAGGTGACGGGGTTGAGCAGTTCTTC. Its translation is CASSLGDGVEQFF.

The chain joins TRBV30 to TRBJ2-3, with 9 bases aligning to TRBD1. CDR1 and CDR2 from the germline V gene are GTSNPN and SVGIG (reference sequence). The junction had 2 bases not matched to a gene; V was cut back by 7 bases and J by 0 bases. The CDR3 totals 13 residues. CDR3 amino acids: CALGQGSTDTQYF. DNA for the CDR3: TGTGCCTTGGGACAGGGCAGCACAGATACGCAGTATTTT.

The rearrangement links TRBV29-1 to TRBJ2-2; 8 nucleotides match TRBD1. V was pared by 5 bases and J by 4 bases, with 3 bases of the junction left unmatched. Germline CDR1 is SQVTM and CDR2 is ANQGSEA. This CDR3 has 13 amino acids. The CDR3 nucleotides read TGCAGCGTTCTCGACAGGGGCACCGGGGAGCTGTTTTTT. Protein product: CSVLDRGTGELFF.

The J gene is TRBJ2-7, the V gene TRBV20-1; D is ambiguous. The CDR3 runs 14 residues. Deletions cut 3 bases from V and 3 bases from J, with 15 bases between. CDR1 is DFQATT, CDR2 SNEGSKA, per germline (reference sequence). The DNA for the CDR3 is TGCAGTGCTAGGAACTTAGGCGTTGACTACGAGCAGTACTTC. Its protein product is CSARNLGVDYEQYF.

This clonotype was seen once. The V gene is TRBV3-1, the J gene TRBJ2-3; no reliable D call. Deletions cut 0 bases from V and 5 bases from J, with 3 bases between. Germline CDR1 is LGHDT and CDR2 is YNNKEL (reference sequence). CDR3 size: 12 residues. The CDR3 region is CASSQDEDTQYF. CDR3 bases: TGTGCCAGCAGCCAAGATGAAGATACGCAGTATTTT.

The chain combines TRBV5-6 with TRBJ2-1; perhaps TRBD2 as D (7 bases). The CDR3 totals 19 residues. V gave up 4 bases and J gave up 4 bases, with 27 bases separating them. Per germline, CDR1 SGHDT and CDR2 YYEEEE. CDR3 bases: TGTGCCAGCAGCCCCCGGGGAGGGGGAACATTACACGCGTACAATGAGCAGTTCTTC. Its protein is CASSPRGGGTLHAYNEQFF.

This clonotype was seen only once. The chain carries TRBV7-9 and TRBJ1-1; D is possibly TRBD1 (5 bases). Trimming removed 6 bases at V and 8 bases at J, with 13 bases between. The germline V gene has CDR1 SEHNR and CDR2 FQNEAQ (reference sequence). The CDR3 has 12 residues. The CDR3 DNA reads as TGTGCCAGCAGGTCTCCGACAGCCGAAGCTTTCTTT. Protein product: CASRSPTAEAFF.

This clonotype was detected a few times. The chain recombines TRBV4-1 with TRBJ2-7; D is unclear. The CDR3 is made up of 13 amino acids. V gave up 1 base and J gave up 4 bases, with 8 bases separating them. Germline V gene lookup returns CDR1 MGHRA and CDR2 YSYEKL. CDR3 sequence: CASSQGEEYEQYF. CDR3 nucleotide sequence: TGCGCCAGCAGCCAAGGGGAAGAGTACGAGCAGTACTTC.

This clonotype occurred a few times. The gene calls are TRBV5-1 and TRBJ1-1; no reliable D call. This CDR3 is 14 amino acids long. The V gene's germline CDR1 is SGHRS and CDR2 YFSETQ. V was clipped by 0 bases and J by 4 bases, with 10 bases between them. CDR3 coding DNA: TGCGCCAGCAGCTTGGGAGAGGGAAGCACTGAAGCTTTCTTT. Amino acid sequence: CASSLGEGSTEAFF.

The table lists this clonotype with a few counts. One junction end disagrees with the germline gene, perhaps due to a read error. The CDR3 loop reads CASREGQGASYEQYF. CDR3 coding DNA: TGTGCCAGCAGGGAAGGACAGGGGGCCTCCTACGAGCAGTACTTC. This sequence joins TRBV2 and TRBJ2-7; 11 positions agree with TRBD1. This CDR3 spans 15 amino acids. Germline V gene sequence: CDR1 SNHLY, CDR2 FYNNEI.

The CDR3 sequence is CASSSLSDSWEQYF. The DNA for the CDR3 is TGTGCCAGCAGCTCCCTGTCGGACTCTTGGGAGCAGTACTTC. The chain links TRBV27 to TRBJ2-7; possible D gene TRBD2, 5 bases. V was cut by 6 bases and J by 7 bases, with 19 bases left in between. The CDR3 contains 14 residues. Germline CDR1 and CDR2: MNHEY and SMNVEV (reference sequence).

The chain has TRBV11-2 and TRBJ2-1, with 8 bases fitting TRBD2. The CDR3 contains 17 residues. Trimming took 1 base from V and 6 from J; bases not matched to a gene: 11. The germline gives CDR1 SGHAT, CDR2 FQNNGV. Here the CDR3 reads CASSLGPGTRATNEQFF. CDR3 nucleotide sequence: TGTGCCAGCAGCTTAGGTCCAGGGACTAGGGCGACCAATGAGCAGTTCTTC.

This chain uses TRBV6-5 with TRBJ2-6; D may be TRBD2 (5 bases). The CDR3 spans 15 residues. Per the germline V gene, CDR1 is MNHEY and CDR2 is SVGAGI. Trimming removed 8 bases from V and 0 bases from J, with 11 bases in between. The CDR3 is CASLGRDSGANVLTF. Written as DNA, the CDR3 is TGTGCCAGCCTAGGACGGGACTCTGGGGCCAACGTCCTGACTTTC.

This chain connects TRBV2 to TRBJ1-5; 9 bases are shared with TRBD1. Germline CDR1 reads SNHLY; CDR2 reads FYNNEI. V gave up 5 bases and J gave up 4 bases; unmatched junction bases: 3. The CDR3 is 14 amino acids. The CDR3 reads CASSTGGENQPQHF. The CDR3 DNA sequence: TGTGCCAGCAGTACAGGGGGCGAAAATCAGCCCCAGCATTTT.

This chain uses TRBV15 with TRBJ2-7, with 8 nucleotides matching TRBD1. CDR1 LNHNV and CDR2 YYDKDF come from the germline V gene (reference sequence). This CDR3 spans 15 amino acids. With V trimmed by 0 bases and J by 5 bases, 6 bases remained unmatched. CDR3 in DNA: TGTGCCACCAGCAGAGATAGAGGACAGGGTAACGAGCAGTACTTC. Its protein is CATSRDRGQGNEQYF.

The J gene is TRBJ2-7, the V gene TRBV6-5; tentative D call: TRBD2 (5 bases). The CDR3 runs 13 residues. Germline assignment: CDR1 MNHEY and CDR2 SVGAGI. V was pared by 0 bases and J by 5 bases, with 8 bases between. CDR3 sequence reads: CASSYSRVHEQYF. The DNA of the CDR3 is TGTGCCAGCAGTTACTCGAGGGTCCACGAGCAGTACTTC.

The rearrangement links TRBV10-1 to TRBJ2-3, with D perhaps matching TRBD1 (6 bases). Germline lookup yields CDR1 WNHNN and CDR2 SYGVQD (reference sequence). The V end was cut by 1 base, the J end by 5 bases, with 7 bases between. The CDR3 length is 13 residues. CDR3 region: CASSELQGDTQYF. CDR3 nucleotide sequence: TGCGCCAGCAGTGAGTTACAGGGAGATACGCAGTATTTT.

This clonotype has just one count. This chain connects TRBV10-3 to TRBJ1-1; 8 positions agree with TRBD1. The junction had 8 bases not matched to a gene; V was cut back by 3 bases and J by 5 bases. CDR1 ENHRY and CDR2 SYGVKD come from the germline V gene. The CDR3 is 15 residues long. The CDR3 loop is CAISDLKGQETEAFF. Written as DNA, the CDR3 is TGTGCCATCAGTGACCTAAAGGGACAGGAGACTGAAGCTTTCTTT.

V and J are TRBV6-5 and TRBJ1-5, with D tentatively TRBD1 (5 bases). The germline V gene has CDR1 MNHEY and CDR2 SVGAGI. This CDR3 contains 14 residues. V gave up 8 bases and J gave up 5 bases, with 16 bases separating them. Here the CDR3 reads CASGTQGVDQPQHF. Written as DNA, the CDR3 is TGTGCCAGCGGCACCCAGGGCGTAGATCAGCCCCAGCATTTT.

V is TRBV5-6 and J is TRBJ2-7, with D perhaps matching TRBD1 (6 bases). This CDR3 comprises 16 residues. The V gene lost 0 bases and the J gene lost 3 bases, with 16 bases spanning the gap. Germline V gene data show CDR1 as SGHDT and CDR2 as YYEEEE. This chain's CDR3 is CASSLDRQALLYEQYF. The CDR3, as DNA: TGTGCCAGCAGCTTGGACAGACAGGCCCTACTCTACGAGCAGTACTTC.

The CDR3 protein is CASSQEGRSQETQYF. CDR3 in DNA: TGCGCCAGCAGCCAAGAGGGACGGAGCCAAGAGACCCAGTACTTC. V and J are TRBV4-1 and TRBJ2-5; either TRBD1 or TRBD2 may fit D (5 bases each). Germline V lookup: CDR1 MGHRA, CDR2 YSYEKL. The CDR3 length is 15 residues. V lost 0 bases to trimming and J lost 1 base, with 9 bases between them.